The clone carrying this TCR beta chain showed up just once. The target antigen is unknown. At one boundary the junction diverges from the germline segment, which might be a read error. RNA transcripts yielded amplified TCR beta CDR3 regions. Second-round multiplex PCR came after first-round RT-PCR with HTBI primers. Each CDR3 protein is one row after TCRdb ran MiXCR on the multiplex PCR reads. This sample has fewer than 350,000 distinct CDR3 sequences, with roughly 17% found just once. If patients had other autoimmune diseases, uncontrolled infections, pregnancy or lactation, they were excluded. The sample belongs to a study of Graves' ophthalmopathy and Graves' hyperthyroidism. The overall study: There was a collection of peripheral blood at initial diagnosis, before any treatment.

General study points: Detection in blood was also observed for most expanded thyroid clonotypes above 0.001 frequency.

The CDR3 covers 15 residues. From germline, CDR1 is GTSNPN and CDR2 SVGIG (reference sequence). The sequence derives from an adult man with Graves' ophthalmopathy. The chain employs TRBV30 and TRBJ1-5; D gene ambiguous. Sequenced material: peripheral blood. The DNA of the CDR3 is TGTGCCTGGAGTACAGACACGGGTGGCAATCAGCCCCAGCCTTTT. This gives the protein CAWSTDTGGNQPQPF.